Presented here are 31 T cell receptor beta chains from one specimen sequenced in a study of blood T cell repertoires in COVID-19. TCRdb's copy holds only in-frame clones and misses some; the assay was immunoSEQ multiplex PCR. The sample shows about 130,000 clones, around four fifths of them seen only once. The sequenced material came from peripheral blood. These receptors all come from a man between 60 and 75 years old with acute or convalescent COVID-19.

V is TRBV10-1 and J is TRBJ2-3; possible D gene TRBD1, 5 bases. This CDR3 is built from 14 residues. CDR1 is WNHNN, CDR2 SYGVQD, per germline (reference sequence). V was pared by 4 bases and J by 0 bases, with 8 bases between. The CDR3 loop reads CASSVDRSTDTQYF. For the CDR3, the DNA is TGCGCCAGCAGTGTCGACAGAAGCACAGATACGCAGTATTTT.

The chain has TRBV10-3 and TRBJ1-4; D ambiguous. There are 13 residues in the CDR3. V dropped 6 bases and J dropped 7 bases, with 12 bases sitting between them. Germline V gene data show CDR1 as ENHRY and CDR2 as SYGVKD. The CDR3 DNA follows: TGTGCCATCAGGGCCGGCGGAGCTGAAAAACTGTTTTTT. Amino acid sequence: CAIRAGGAEKLFF.

The rearrangement joins TRBV30 to TRBJ1-4; 8 bases align to TRBD1. The CDR3 extends over 16 amino acids. CDR1 is GTSNPN, CDR2 SVGIG, per germline (reference sequence). V shed 1 base, J shed 10 bases, and the junction held 14 bases outside the gene matches. The DNA for the CDR3 is TGTGCCTGGAGTGAAGCGGGCAGGGGGCTTAGCGGAAAACTGTTTTTT. This encodes CAWSEAGRGLSGKLFF.

Only a few counts were recorded for this clone. The chain couples TRBV30 to TRBJ2-6; D remains ambiguous. The CDR3 has 13 residues. CDR1 GTSNPN and CDR2 SVGIG come from the germline V gene (reference sequence). Trimming stripped 5 bases from V and 0 bases from J, with 5 bases between. Here the CDR3 reads CAWRSSGANVLTF. CDR3 nucleotides: TGTGCCTGGCGGAGCTCTGGGGCCAACGTCCTGACTTTC.

The chain couples TRBV10-2 to TRBJ2-2, with 11 bases matching TRBD2. The germline CDR1 and CDR2 sequences are WSHSY and SAAADI. The length of the CDR3 is 19 residues. Trimming cost V 0 bases and J 5 bases; bases outside gene matches: 11. DNA for the CDR3: TGCGCCAGCAGTGAGTCATCCTGGCTAGCGGGAGGCGGGACCGGGGAGCTGTTTTTT. Translation gives CASSESSWLAGGGTGELFF.

The V call is TRBV29-1, the J call TRBJ1-1; weak D call: TRBD1 (5 bases). CDR1 is SQVTM, CDR2 ANQGSEA, per germline. The germline V and J ends were trimmed by 6 bases and 4 bases, with 12 bases remaining between them. The CDR3 extends over 12 amino acids. The CDR3 sequence: CSVDRGTTEAFF. DNA for the CDR3: TGCAGCGTCGACCGGGGGACCACTGAAGCTTTCTTT.

The chain couples TRBV5-6 to TRBJ1-1; TRBD1 might be the D (6 bases). Germline V lookup: CDR1 SGHDT, CDR2 YYEEEE. The CDR3 is 18 residues long. Trimming cost V 3 bases and J 3 bases, with 24 bases left between them. CDR3 in amino acids: CASSSQQGEKISDTEAFF. The CDR3 region has the DNA TGTGCCAGCAGCTCCCAACAGGGAGAAAAGATTTCGGACACTGAAGCTTTCTTT.

The chain has TRBV11-3 and TRBJ2-2; D may be TRBD2 (7 bases). This CDR3 spans 13 amino acids. Looked up from germline, CDR1 is SGHNT and CDR2 is YENEEA. The germline V and J ends were trimmed by 3 bases and 6 bases, with 8 bases remaining between them. The CDR3 DNA sequence: TGTGCCAGCAGCTTGGGGGGGCCCGGGGAGCTGTTTTTT. As protein: CASSLGGPGELFF.

In DNA form, the CDR3 reads TGTGCCAGCTCACCAGCCGGGACAGGGTACCAGCCCCAGCATTTT. As protein: CASSPAGTGYQPQHF. The chain recombines TRBV18 with TRBJ1-5; TRBD1 matches 9 bases. CDR1 is KGHSH and CDR2 is LQKENI in the germline V gene. The CDR3 is made up of 15 amino acids. After removal of 2 bases from V and 7 bases from J, the junction contained 6 bases not matched to a gene.

This clone was observed once. V is TRBV5-1 and J is TRBJ2-5, with 12 bases lining up with TRBD1. V was pared by 1 base and J by 5 bases, with 6 bases of the junction left unmatched. Germline values: CDR1 SGHRS, CDR2 YFSETQ. CDR3 length equals 16 residues. CDR3 in amino acids: CASSLSGTGGGETQYF. CDR3 DNA sequence: TGCGCCAGCAGCTTGTCGGGGACAGGGGGCGGCGAGACCCAGTACTTC.

The CDR3 region is CASSEGAFGSYTQYF. Here the CDR3 DNA reads TGTGCCAGCAGTGAAGGGGCTTTCGGCAGTTATACGCAGTATTTT. The chain recombines TRBV6-1 with TRBJ2-3; no clear D. Trimming took off 1 base at V and 7 bases at J, with 15 bases between the two ends. CDR1 MNHNS and CDR2 SASEGT come from the germline V gene. The CDR3 consists of 15 residues.

The chain joins TRBV30 to TRBJ1-2; 9 positions match TRBD1. Germline V lookup: CDR1 GTSNPN, CDR2 SVGIG (reference sequence). The CDR3 is 13 residues long. With V trimmed by 2 bases and J by 8 bases, 6 bases remained unmatched. CDR3 bases: TGTGCCTGGAGTCCCTGGACAGGGGTAGGCTACACCTTC. This sequence encodes CAWSPWTGVGYTF.

The chain couples TRBV6-1 to TRBJ1-3; D gene uncertain. Germline V gene lookup returns CDR1 MNHNS and CDR2 SASEGT. The CDR3 sequence is 16 residues long. Trimming took off 4 bases at V and 0 bases at J, with 13 bases between the two ends. The CDR3 protein is CASSAGGLSSGNTIYF. The CDR3 bases are TGTGCCAGCAGTGCAGGAGGACTGAGCTCTGGAAACACCATATATTTT.

On this clone itself: The junction does not match germline at one end; this may be a read error. The chain joins TRBV28 to TRBJ2-2; D not certain. There are 12 residues in the CDR3. Per germline, CDR1 MDHEN and CDR2 SYDVKM. The CDR3 DNA sequence: TGTGCTAGCAGGCGAAACACCGGGGAGCTGTTTTTT. It is translated as CASRRNTGELFF.

This clone was found a few times. The V and J genes are TRBV2 and TRBJ1-6, with a weak D call TRBD1 (6 bases). CDR1 and CDR2 (germline): SNHLY, FYNNEI. Deletions cut 6 bases from V and 7 bases from J, with 13 bases between. The CDR3 contains 14 residues. In DNA form, the CDR3 reads TGTGCCAGCAGGGGTCCGGGGGGCAATTCACCCCTCCACTTT. Its translation: CASRGPGGNSPLHF.

The V gene is TRBV2, the J gene TRBJ2-7; 10 bases are a match to TRBD2. The germline CDR1 and CDR2 sequences are SNHLY and FYNNEI. Trimming took 6 bases from V and 2 from J; bases not matched to a gene: 7. The CDR3 is 15 residues long. CDR3 coding DNA: TGTGCCAGCAGGAAGGGACTAGCGCTTACCTACGAGCAGTACTTC. Residues: CASRKGLALTYEQYF.

The chain couples TRBV2 to TRBJ1-4, with D hard to call. Germline V gene data show CDR1 as SNHLY and CDR2 as FYNNEI. V was trimmed by 6 bases and J by 3 bases, leaving 8 bases between them. The CDR3 loop spans 13 amino acids. The CDR3 sequence: CASRGGSNEKLFF. DNA for the CDR3: TGTGCCAGCAGGGGAGGATCTAATGAAAAACTGTTTTTT.

The J gene is TRBJ1-5, the V gene TRBV28, with D possibly TRBD1 on 5 matching bases. Deletions cut 6 bases from V and 2 bases from J, with 20 bases between. Germline V gives CDR1 MDHEN, CDR2 SYDVKM. The CDR3 totals 17 residues. The CDR3 sequence: CASSQGPYVVGNQPQHF. The DNA for the CDR3 is TGTGCCAGCAGCCAGGGCCCCTACGTCGTGGGCAATCAGCCCCAGCATTTT.

In this sample, this clone turned up a few times. The rearrangement joins TRBV7-3 to TRBJ2-5, with TRBD1 matching 9 bases. J was trimmed by 4 bases and V by 5 bases; bases with no gene match: 5. CDR1 SGHTA and CDR2 FQGTGA come from the germline V gene. The CDR3 contains 14 residues. The DNA of the CDR3 is TGTGCCAGCAGCCCATCGGGACAGGGAGAGACCCAGTACTTC. Amino acid sequence: CASSPSGQGETQYF. Supplemented by reference TRBV7-3 and TRBJ2-5, the full variable domain reads GAGVSQTPSNKVTEKGKYVELRCDPISGHTALYWYRQSLGQGPEFLIYFQGTGAADDSGLPNDRFFAVRPEGSVSTLKIQRTERGDSAVYLCASSPSGQGETQYFGPGTRLLVL.

This chain joins TRBV5-1 and TRBJ2-1; 11 nucleotides line up with TRBD2. V lost 2 bases, J lost 3 bases, and 7 bases stayed unmatched. Germline V CDR1 and CDR2: SGHRS, YFSETQ. The CDR3 is 17 amino acids. The CDR3 is CASSLASLAGVYNEQFF. DNA for the CDR3: TGCGCCAGCAGCTTAGCCTCACTAGCGGGAGTCTACAATGAGCAGTTCTTC.

For this clone: One end of the junction varies from germline; a read error may be responsible. The V call is TRBV7-7, the J call TRBJ2-1; 11 bases agree with TRBD1. CDR3 size: 19 residues. The V gene's germline CDR1 is SSHAT and CDR2 FNYEAQ (reference sequence). The CDR3 DNA reads as TGTGCTAGCAGCCCTCGGGACAGGGGGGCGGCCCTGAACTACAATGAGCAGTTCTTC. Protein: CASSPRDRGAALNYNEQFF.

This clone has just a few counts. The CDR3 coding sequence is TGTGCCAGTAGTATACAGGTTACCTACAATGAGCAGTTCTTC. Translation: CASSIQVTYNEQFF. The chain recombines TRBV19 with TRBJ2-1; no clear D gene. Trimming stripped 2 bases from V and 2 bases from J, with 7 bases between. Germline-derived CDR1 and CDR2 are LNHDA and SQIVND (reference sequence). The CDR3 totals 14 residues.

The chain carries TRBV5-8 and TRBJ1-4; 7 bases align to TRBD1. The CDR3 runs to 14 residues. The germline CDR1 and CDR2 sequences are SGHTS and YDEGEE. V gave up 3 bases and J gave up 2 bases; unmatched junction bases: 1. The CDR3 nucleotides read TGTGCCAGCAGCTCGGGACAGACTAATGAAAAACTGTTTTTT. It translates to CASSSGQTNEKLFF.

The genes are TRBV9 and TRBJ2-6; D perhaps matches TRBD2 (6 bases). This CDR3 is 17 amino acids long. Germline CDR1 is SGDLS and CDR2 is YYNGEE. V was pared by 4 bases and J by 0 bases, with 14 bases between. DNA for the CDR3: TGTGCCAGCAGCCCCCGGGGGTACTACTCTGGGGCCAACGTCCTGACTTTC. Its protein product is CASSPRGYYSGANVLTF.

The chain links TRBV19 to TRBJ2-2, with a possible D match to TRBD1 (6 bases). The V gene lost 4 bases and the J gene lost 1 base, with 7 bases spanning the gap. CDR1 is LNHDA, CDR2 SQIVND, per germline (reference sequence). The CDR3 has 14 amino acids. This CDR3 reads CASSKTGNTGELFF. CDR3 nucleotide sequence: TGTGCCAGTAGTAAGACAGGGAACACCGGGGAGCTGTTTTTT.

This CDR3 reads CASKTPGQFAEQYF. The CDR3 bases are TGTGCCAGCAAAACTCCGGGACAGTTCGCCGAGCAGTACTTC. The chain carries TRBV28 and TRBJ2-7, with 7 bases matching TRBD1. J lost 6 bases, V lost 7 bases, and 12 bases had no gene match. The CDR3 runs to 14 residues. Germline V gives CDR1 MDHEN, CDR2 SYDVKM.

This clone was seen more than once but under ten times. The rearrangement joins TRBV11-2 to TRBJ2-5, with D tentatively TRBD2 (5 bases). CDR1 and CDR2 (germline): SGHAT, FQNNGV. Trimming stripped 1 base from V and 4 bases from J, with 10 bases between. The CDR3 is 14 amino acids. This chain's CDR3 is CASSLGLRGETQYF. CDR3 DNA sequence: TGTGCCAGCAGCTTAGGACTACGGGGAGAGACCCAGTACTTC.

This clone showed up just once. This chain joins TRBV20-1 and TRBJ1-4; weak D call: TRBD1 (6 bases). From germline, CDR1 is DFQATT and CDR2 SNEGSKA (reference sequence). With 3 bases removed from V and 4 bases from J, the gap between germline ends came to 9 bases. This CDR3 has 13 amino acids. CDR3 DNA sequence: TGCAGTGCTAGTGAAGGGGGTAATGAAAAACTGTTTTTT. Encoded protein: CSASEGGNEKLFF.

This clone was observed many times. The J gene is TRBJ2-7, the V gene TRBV3-1 (or the pseudogene TRBV3-2); no firm D call. CDR1 and CDR2 (germline): LGHDT, YNNKEL (reference sequence). The V gene lost 4 bases and the J gene lost 3 bases, with 4 bases spanning the gap. The CDR3 contains 11 residues. CDR3 nucleotide sequence: TGTGCCAGCAGCCGCTACTACGAGCAGTACTTC. Translating gives CASSRYYEQYF.

The CDR3 region has the DNA TGTGCCAGCAGCTTATGGAGGGTCAATGAAAAACTGTTTTTT. Amino acids: CASSLWRVNEKLFF. The rearrangement uses TRBV7-8 and TRBJ1-4; no definite D call. CDR3 length: 14 residues. Germline V gene sequence: CDR1 SGHVS, CDR2 FQNEAQ. V gave up 2 bases and J gave up 5 bases, with 9 bases separating them.

The gene calls are TRBV29-1 and TRBJ2-4; 7 bases are a match to TRBD1. Germline assignment: CDR1 SQVTM and CDR2 ANQGSEA. The CDR3 runs to 12 residues. V lost 7 bases, J lost 7 bases, and 7 bases stayed unmatched. In DNA, the CDR3 is TGCAGCGCCACAGGGGATTTCAACATTCAGTACTTC. Its protein is CSATGDFNIQYF.